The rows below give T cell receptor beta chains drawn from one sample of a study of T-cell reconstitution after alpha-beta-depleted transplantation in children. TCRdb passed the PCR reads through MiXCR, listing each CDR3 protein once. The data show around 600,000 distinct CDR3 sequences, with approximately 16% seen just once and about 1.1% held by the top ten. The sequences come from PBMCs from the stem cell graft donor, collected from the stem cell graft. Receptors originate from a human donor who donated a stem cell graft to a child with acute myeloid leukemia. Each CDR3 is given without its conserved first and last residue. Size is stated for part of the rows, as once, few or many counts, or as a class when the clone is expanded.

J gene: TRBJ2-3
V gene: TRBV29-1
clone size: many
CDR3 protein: SVSSTGGRTDTQY

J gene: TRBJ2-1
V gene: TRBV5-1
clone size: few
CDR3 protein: ASSLAGTVNNEQF

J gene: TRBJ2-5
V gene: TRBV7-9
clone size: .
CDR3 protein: ASSHMDGQETQY

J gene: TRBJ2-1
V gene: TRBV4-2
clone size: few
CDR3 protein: ASSRGLAGVPSYNEQF

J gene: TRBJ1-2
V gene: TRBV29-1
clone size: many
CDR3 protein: SALPQGIGNYGYT

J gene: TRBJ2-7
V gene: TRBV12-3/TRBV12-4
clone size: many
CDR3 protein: ASSSGSREQY

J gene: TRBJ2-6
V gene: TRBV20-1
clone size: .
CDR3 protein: SASKGTGANVLT

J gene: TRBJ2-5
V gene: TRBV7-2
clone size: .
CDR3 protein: ASSPGRDRGETQY

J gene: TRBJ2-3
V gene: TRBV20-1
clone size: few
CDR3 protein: SAARGSGGENTDTQY

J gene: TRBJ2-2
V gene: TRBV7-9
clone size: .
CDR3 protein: ASSFPGGQLNTGELF

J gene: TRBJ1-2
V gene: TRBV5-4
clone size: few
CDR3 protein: ASTFSRGLYGYT

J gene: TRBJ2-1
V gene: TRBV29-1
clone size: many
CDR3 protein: SAGLGGSYNEQF

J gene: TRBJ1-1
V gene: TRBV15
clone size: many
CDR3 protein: ATSREHRVTEAF

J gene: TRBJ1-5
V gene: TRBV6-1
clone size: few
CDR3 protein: ASSEPQSNQPQH

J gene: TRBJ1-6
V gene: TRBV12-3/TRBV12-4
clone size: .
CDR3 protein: ASSLSYSSYNSPLH

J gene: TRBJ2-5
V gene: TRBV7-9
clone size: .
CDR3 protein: ASSFLLARIGETQY

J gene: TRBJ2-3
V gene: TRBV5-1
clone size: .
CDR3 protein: ASSPSSGGAFTRDTQY

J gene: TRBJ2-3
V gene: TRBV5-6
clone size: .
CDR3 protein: ASSLAGGTTDTQY

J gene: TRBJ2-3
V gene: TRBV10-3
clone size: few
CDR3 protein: AISEFGGTDTQY

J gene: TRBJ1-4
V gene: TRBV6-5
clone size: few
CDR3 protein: ASSYLDGNEKLF

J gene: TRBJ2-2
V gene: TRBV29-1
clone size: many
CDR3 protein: SVDFGQSSVGELF

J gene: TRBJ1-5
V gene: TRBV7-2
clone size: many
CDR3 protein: ASSRSGVQPQH

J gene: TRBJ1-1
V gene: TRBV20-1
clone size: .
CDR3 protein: SARAGWENTEAF